This entry features one T cell receptor beta chain sequence. The data belong to a study of CD8 T cells in ankylosing spondylitis. TCRdb independently ran MiXCR on the 5' RACE reads; one entry per CDR3 protein. This sample has 250,000 or so distinct CDR3 sequences, with more than 20% found just once. In germline, CDR1 is SQVTM, CDR2 ANQGSEA. The CDR3 is 15 residues long. V was clipped by 0 bases and J by 1 base; unmatched bases: 3. V gene TRBV29-1 combines with J gene TRBJ2-7, with 10 bases identical to TRBD1. This sequence originates from a male donor with ankylosing spondylitis or in good health (not recorded which). Sequencing used blood, either unsorted or a sorted T cell fraction (not recorded which). The chain's CDR3 is CSVEDPDRGSYEQYF. The CDR3 DNA reads as TGCAGCGTTGAAGATCCGGACAGGGGGTCCTACGAGCAGTACTTC.